The present T cell receptor beta chain was sequenced within a study of T-cell memory formation after mild COVID-19. Regarding the study as a whole: Mainly in CM and EM were contracting CD4+ clones; CD8+ were in EMRA. From day 15 to 85, contracting clones were balanced between CD4 and CD8, whereas later expanders leaned toward CD4+.

A word on this clonotype: Its antigen is unknown.

Amplification by 5'RACE using constant-segment primers produced TCR alpha and TCR beta cDNA libraries that carried sample barcodes and UMIs. TCRdb fed the 5' RACE reads into MiXCR, producing one record per CDR3 protein. The sample has about 340,000 distinct CDR3 sequences, roughly 20% seen once. The CDR3 totals 15 residues. From germline, CDR1 is SGHKS and CDR2 YYEKEE (reference sequence). The V end lost 3 bases, the J end lost 3 bases, and 16 bases lay between the germline ends. The V call is TRBV5-5, the J call TRBJ2-7; D gene ambiguous. This clonotype was obtained from an adult woman who had mild COVID-19 (a few samples of this study predate the infection). Cell type and time point are not known. The sample taken for sequencing was PBMCs or a T cell subset sorted from them (not recorded which). Here the CDR3 reads CASSSQYTQDYEQYF. CDR3 nucleotides: TGTGCCAGCAGCTCTCAGTACACCCAGGACTACGAGCAGTACTTC.